Shown below are 16 T cell receptor beta chains from a single sample sequenced in a study of a mutant IDH1 vaccine in newly diagnosed glioma. Time point in this sample: week 5, during vaccination. The vaccine gave 300 ug of a 20-mer mutant IDH1 peptide subcutaneously per dose. The method was immunoSEQ multiplex PCR; TCRdb's version includes in-frame clones alone and lacks a portion of them. The sample includes approximately 57,000 clones, approximately 82% of them seen just once. No antigen has been identified for these receptors. This sample comprised PBMCs, obtained from a glioma patient whose treatment included an IDH1 peptide vaccine. Receptors originate from a woman aged 18-35 years with glioma. Some clones in this sample may be carry-over from other donors' samples.

J is TRBJ1-5 and V is TRBV15; 10 bases are a match to TRBD1. The CDR3 consists of 15 residues. Looked up from germline, CDR1 is LNHNV and CDR2 is YYDKDF (reference sequence). V shed 0 bases and J 8 bases; nucleotides not matched to a gene: 4. CDR3 amino acids: CATSRDGQGGEPQHF. CDR3 sequence (DNA): TGTGCCACCAGCAGAGATGGACAGGGGGGAGAGCCCCAGCATTTT.

V and J are TRBV30 and TRBJ2-3, with D perhaps matching TRBD2 (7 bases). V lost 2 bases and J lost 6, with 18 bases in between. The germline CDR1 and CDR2 sequences are GTSNPN and SVGIG (reference sequence). This CDR3 contains 15 residues. CDR3 residues: CAWSTGTKGIDTQYF. The CDR3 DNA follows: TGTGCCTGGAGTACAGGGACTAAGGGGATCGATACGCAGTATTTT.

The chain is built from TRBV30 and TRBJ2-1; D is unclear. Germline CDR1 is GTSNPN and CDR2 is SVGIG (reference sequence). The V gene lost 2 bases and the J gene lost 6 bases, with 14 bases spanning the gap. The CDR3 sequence is 14 residues long. The CDR3 coding sequence is TGTGCCTGGAGTTTCCCTGGGCCCACCAATGAGCAGTTCTTC. It translates to CAWSFPGPTNEQFF.

J is TRBJ2-3 and V is TRBV9, with 14 bases aligning to TRBD2. J was trimmed by 0 bases and V by 4 bases; bases with no gene match: 7. Germline CDR1 and CDR2: SGDLS and YYNGEE. This CDR3 has 18 residues. The DNA for the CDR3 is TGTGCCAGCAGCCCCCGGACTAGCGGGAGGTCTAGCACAGATACGCAGTATTTT. It specifies CASSPRTSGRSSTDTQYF.

Notes on this clone: Distinct nucleotide sequences in the sample also encode this CDR3. The V gene is TRBV30, the J gene TRBJ1-1, with a possible D match to TRBD1 (5 bases). Germline CDR1 reads GTSNPN; CDR2 reads SVGIG (reference sequence). Trimming pared 4 bases from V and 8 bases from J, leaving 17 bases between. The CDR3 loop spans 13 amino acids. Here the CDR3 DNA reads TGTGCCTGGACCGGGACCCTGCGGACAGAAGCTTTCTTT. Translation: CAWTGTLRTEAFF. The variable domain in full, with the rest retrieved from reference TRBV30 and TRBJ1-1, is SQTIHQWPATLVQPVGSPLSLECTVEGTSNPNLYWYRQAAGRGLQLLFYSVGIGQISSEVPQNLSASRPQDRQFILSSKKLLLSDSGFYLCAWTGTLRTEAFFGQGTRLTVV.

This clone was counted only a few times. CDR3 amino acids: CASSAQGGLPNEKLFF. The CDR3 DNA reads TGTGCCAGCAGTGCCCAGGGGGGGTTACCAAATGAAAAACTGTTTTTT. This chain joins TRBV6-4 and TRBJ1-4; 7 nucleotides agree with TRBD1. This CDR3 is 16 amino acids long. The germline CDR1 and CDR2 sequences are MRHNA and SNTAGT. V was pared by 4 bases and J by 5 bases, with 10 bases of the junction left unmatched.

J is TRBJ1-1 and V is TRBV14; maybe TRBD1 (5 bases). This CDR3 is 15 amino acids long. Germline CDR1 SGHDN, CDR2 FVKESK. V was shortened by 4 bases and J by 5 bases, with 17 bases between the two germline ends. The CDR3 region is CASSPWTRGRTEAFF. CDR3 in DNA: TGTGCCAGCAGCCCTTGGACAAGGGGCCGGACTGAAGCTTTCTTT.

This chain uses TRBV9 with TRBJ1-3; D not certain. The germline V gene has CDR1 SGDLS and CDR2 YYNGEE. The CDR3 spans 15 residues. Deletions cut 3 bases from V and 0 bases from J, with 10 bases between. CDR3 nucleotides: TGTGCCAGCAGCGCCCGGTCCAGCTCTGGAAACACCATATATTTT. This gives the protein CASSARSSSGNTIYF. Drawing the rest from reference TRBV9 and TRBJ1-3, the complete variable domain is DSGVTQTPKHLITATGQRVTLRCSPRSGDLSVYWYQQSLDQGLQFLIQYYNGEERAKGNILERFSAQQFPDLHSELNLSSLELGDSALYFCASSARSSSGNTIYFGEGSWLTVV.

This sequence joins TRBV6-1 and TRBJ1-3; D is undetermined. Germline-derived CDR1 and CDR2 are MNHNS and SASEGT. V shed 3 bases and J shed 4 bases, with 7 bases lying between them. CDR3 length: 13 amino acids. The CDR3 spells CASSDSRGNTIYF. CDR3 nucleotide sequence: TGTGCCAGCAGTGACAGCAGGGGAAACACCATATATTTT.

CDR3 in DNA: TGTGCCTGGAGTGTACGGGGGACTGGGGTCTATAGCAATCAGCCCCAGCATTTT. The encoded protein is CAWSVRGTGVYSNQPQHF. The chain has TRBV30 and TRBJ1-5, with a tentative D call TRBD1 (5 bases). The germline gives CDR1 GTSNPN, CDR2 SVGIG (reference sequence). The CDR3 has 18 residues. Trimming shortened V by 0 bases and J by 0 bases, and 18 bases separated the two germline ends.

The CDR3 protein is CASSLWSGDTQYF. The CDR3 DNA sequence: TGTGCCAGCAGCTTATGGTCCGGGGATACGCAGTATTTT. The V and J genes are TRBV5-4 and TRBJ2-3; no firm D call. Deletions cut 2 bases from V and 6 bases from J, with 10 bases between. Germline V gene sequence: CDR1 SGHNT, CDR2 YYREEE (reference sequence). This CDR3 contains 13 residues.

The V call is TRBV9, the J call TRBJ1-2, with TRBD1 as a possible D gene (5 bases). The V and J ends lost 3 bases and 8 bases respectively, with 17 bases between them. The CDR3 sequence is 14 residues long. Germline V CDR1 and CDR2: SGDLS, YYNGEE. CDR3: CASSGLGPFKGYTF. Written as DNA, the CDR3 is TGTGCCAGCAGCGGCTTGGGACCTTTCAAAGGCTACACCTTC.

This rearrangement joins TRBV6-1 to TRBJ2-7, with 9 bases that match TRBD2. The CDR3 contains 15 residues. Germline V CDR1 and CDR2: MNHNS, SASEGT. Unmatched junction bases numbered 10, after V lost 3 bases and J lost 7 bases. The CDR3 DNA is TGTGCCAGCAGTGAGTGGTCTAGCGGGGCCTTGGAGCAGTACTTC. Translating gives CASSEWSSGALEQYF.

The CDR3 DNA sequence: TGTGCCAGCAGCCCCGGGAGAGATCAGCCCCAGCATTTT. Translating it yields CASSPGRDQPQHF. The chain is built from TRBV7-9 and TRBJ1-5; D call uncertain. There are 13 residues in the CDR3. The germline V and J ends were trimmed by 5 bases and 5 bases, with 10 bases remaining between them. CDR1 SEHNR and CDR2 FQNEAQ come from the germline V gene (reference sequence). Based on the CDR3 plus reference TRBV7-9 and TRBJ1-5, the full variable domain is DTGVSQNPRHKITKRGQNVTFRCDPISEHNRLYWYRQTLGQGPEFLTYFQNEAQLEKSRLLSDRFSAERPKGSFSTLEIQRTEQGDSAMYLCASSPGRDQPQHFGDGTRLSIL.

The CDR3 region is CATLSGSPKNIQYF. As DNA, the CDR3 is TGTGCCACCCTCAGCGGGAGCCCTAAAAACATTCAGTACTTC. This chain links TRBV6-5 with TRBJ2-4, with 8 bases fitting TRBD2. CDR1 is MNHEY and CDR2 is SVGAGI in the germline V gene. The junction had 9 bases not matched to a gene; V was cut back by 10 bases and J by 4 bases. CDR3 length: 14 residues.

V is TRBV6-6 and J is TRBJ2-7, with D hard to call. Trimming stripped 6 bases from V and 2 bases from J, with 14 bases between. The CDR3 contains 14 residues. Germline V gene sequence: CDR1 MNHNY, CDR2 SVGAGI (reference sequence). For the CDR3, the DNA is TGTGCCAGCAGGGCAAGGTGGAGCACCTACGAGCAGTACTTC. As protein: CASRARWSTYEQYF.